This T cell receptor beta chain was identified in a study of blood T cell repertoires in COVID-19. J gave up 4 bases and V 2 bases, and 5 bases lay outside the gene matches. The CDR3 covers 15 residues. Germline CDR1 is MNHEY and CDR2 is SVGAGI. Data came from immunoSEQ multiplex PCR; TCRdb stores just in-frame clones and leaves some out. This table holds approximately 260,000 clones, 70% to 90% found once. Sequenced: peripheral blood. The origin of this receptor is a woman between 70 and 85 years old with acute or convalescent COVID-19. The chain is built from TRBV6-5 and TRBJ1-2; 9 bases align to TRBD1. CDR3 coding DNA: TGTGCCAGCAGTTACCGACAGGGACAGGGCTATGGCTACACCTTC. This encodes CASSYRQGQGYGYTF.